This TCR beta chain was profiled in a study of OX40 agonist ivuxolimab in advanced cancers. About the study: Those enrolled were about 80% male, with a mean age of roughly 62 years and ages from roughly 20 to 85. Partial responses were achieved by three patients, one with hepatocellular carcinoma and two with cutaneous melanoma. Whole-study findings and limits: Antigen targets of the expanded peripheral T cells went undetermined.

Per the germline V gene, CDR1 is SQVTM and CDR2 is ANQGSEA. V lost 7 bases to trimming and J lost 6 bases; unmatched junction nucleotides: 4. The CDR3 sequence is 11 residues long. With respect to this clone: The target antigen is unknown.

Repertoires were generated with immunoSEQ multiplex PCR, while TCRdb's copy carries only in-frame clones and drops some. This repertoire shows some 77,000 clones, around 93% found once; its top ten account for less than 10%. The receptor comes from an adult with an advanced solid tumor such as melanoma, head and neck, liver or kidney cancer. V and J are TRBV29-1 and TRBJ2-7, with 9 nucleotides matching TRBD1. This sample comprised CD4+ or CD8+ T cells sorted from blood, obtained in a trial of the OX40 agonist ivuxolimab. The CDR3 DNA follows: TGCAGCGGGACAGGGGCCCGCGAGCAGTACTTC. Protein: CSGTGAREQYF.